These 27 T cell receptor beta chains originate from one sample sequenced in a study of blood T cell repertoires in COVID-19. The data were produced by immunoSEQ multiplex PCR, yet TCRdb's version contains in-frame clones alone and is incomplete. The sample shows 150,000 to 200,000 clones, around 80% of them seen only once. The sequenced sample consisted of peripheral blood. These receptors were taken from a man aged 55 to 70 with acute or convalescent COVID-19.

This CDR3 reads CASSQGGLAGADEQFF. The CDR3 DNA reads as TGTGCCAGCAGCCAAGGGGGACTAGCGGGAGCCGATGAGCAGTTCTTC. The chain uses TRBV14 and TRBJ2-1; the match to TRBD2 covers 14 bases. The CDR3 totals 16 residues. The junction had 4 bases not matched to a gene; V was cut back by 1 base and J by 8 bases. Germline CDR1 and CDR2: SGHDN and FVKESK.

This clone appeared once. The rearrangement links TRBV15 to TRBJ1-1; D gene unclear. CDR1 and CDR2 (germline): LNHNV, YYDKDF (reference sequence). Trimming pared 4 bases from V and 4 bases from J, leaving 10 bases between. The CDR3 is 13 amino acids. The CDR3 bases are TGTGCCACCAGCATCAGAGGAATCACTGAAGCTTTCTTT. Translation gives CATSIRGITEAFF.

This clone is a singleton in its sample. The CDR3 spells CSASMNLGDSEAFF. The DNA for the CDR3 is TGCAGTGCTAGTATGAACTTAGGGGACAGTGAAGCTTTCTTT. The V gene is TRBV20-1, the J gene TRBJ1-1; 7 nucleotides agree with TRBD1. The CDR3 runs to 14 residues. With V trimmed by 3 bases and J by 7 bases, 11 bases remained unmatched. In germline, CDR1 is DFQATT, CDR2 SNEGSKA (reference sequence).

V and J are TRBV15 and TRBJ2-4, with 8 bases that match TRBD1. V dropped 1 base and J dropped 6; count of bases not matched to a gene: 14. Germline V CDR1 and CDR2: LNHNV, YYDKDF (reference sequence). This CDR3 is 18 amino acids long. This chain's CDR3 is CATSRGATGTGGLNIQYF. The CDR3 DNA reads as TGTGCCACCAGCAGAGGAGCTACCGGTACAGGGGGTTTAAACATTCAGTACTTC.

This chain uses TRBV6-6 with TRBJ1-2, with TRBD1 matching 11 bases. The V gene's germline CDR1 is MNHNY and CDR2 SVGAGI (reference sequence). V shed 2 bases, J shed 8 bases, and the junction held 7 bases outside the gene matches. This CDR3 region has 15 residues. CDR3 amino acids: CASSYEQDRGLGYTF. The CDR3 DNA is TGTGCCAGCAGTTACGAGCAGGACAGGGGGCTAGGCTACACCTTC.

This chain joins TRBV4-2 and TRBJ2-3, with TRBD2 identical over 14 bases. Germline assignment: CDR1 LGHNA and CDR2 YNFKEQ. Trimming cost V 4 bases and J 0 bases; bases outside gene matches: 3. This CDR3 region has 17 residues. In DNA form, the CDR3 reads TGTGCCAGCAGCCCCTGGACTAGCGGGGGGAGCACAGATACGCAGTATTTT. Protein product: CASSPWTSGGSTDTQYF.

This chain links TRBV9 with TRBJ2-1, with 7 bases identical to TRBD2. The V gene's germline CDR1 is SGDLS and CDR2 YYNGEE. The length of the CDR3 is 15 residues. Losses at the gene ends were 0 bases for V and 0 bases for J; bases not matched to a gene: 0. The CDR3 DNA follows: TGTGCCAGCAGCGTAGGGACTAGCTCCTACAATGAGCAGTTCTTC. It is translated as CASSVGTSSYNEQFF.

The chain uses TRBV4-3 and TRBJ2-3, with a tentative D call TRBD2 (5 bases). Germline CDR1 LGHNA, CDR2 YSLEER. This CDR3 comprises 16 residues. V lost 0 bases and J 1 base, leaving 11 bases between the germline ends. CDR3 DNA: TGCGCCAGCAGCCAAGAGGGGTTCGGGGGCACAGATACGCAGTATTTT. Protein: CASSQEGFGGTDTQYF.

This chain connects TRBV6-5 to TRBJ1-5; tentative D call: TRBD1 (5 bases). Germline V gene sequence: CDR1 MNHEY, CDR2 SVGAGI. The V end lost 6 bases, the J end lost 5 bases, and 14 bases lay between the germline ends. The CDR3 loop spans 14 amino acids. CDR3 in DNA: TGTGCCAGCAGCCTGGGGGGAAGGGATCAGCCCCAGCATTTT. As protein: CASSLGGRDQPQHF.

The chain links TRBV7-7 to TRBJ2-5, with D perhaps matching TRBD1 (5 bases). CDR3 length: 15 residues. V was cut by 5 bases and J by 3 bases, with 16 bases left in between. Germline CDR1 is SSHAT and CDR2 is FNYEAQ (reference sequence). The CDR3: CASSLLGHPEETQYF. CDR3 bases: TGTGCCAGCAGCCTTCTAGGACATCCCGAAGAGACCCAGTACTTC.

The chain employs TRBV5-1 and TRBJ2-3; 7 nucleotides line up with TRBD1. J was trimmed by 4 bases and V by 7 bases; bases with no gene match: 18. This CDR3 has 17 amino acids. From germline, CDR1 is SGHRS and CDR2 YFSETQ. The CDR3 is CASRVPRQGHYSDTQYF. CDR3 sequence (DNA): TGCGCCAGCCGGGTTCCGCGACAGGGCCATTACTCAGATACGCAGTATTTT.

This chain joins TRBV10-3 and TRBJ1-1, with TRBD1 matching over 10 bases. The CDR3 loop spans 14 amino acids. The trim removed 6 bases at V and 0 bases at J, leaving 1 base unmatched. In germline, CDR1 is ENHRY, CDR2 SYGVKD. The CDR3 loop is CAIRDRGLNTEAFF. DNA of the CDR3: TGTGCCATCAGGGACAGGGGGTTGAACACTGAAGCTTTCTTT.

The chain recombines TRBV4-3 with TRBJ2-1; D is possibly TRBD2 (6 bases). This CDR3 contains 13 residues. Germline V gene sequence: CDR1 LGHNA, CDR2 YSLEER. Trimming removed 1 base from V and 6 bases from J, with 7 bases in between. This CDR3 reads CASSQGAGNEQFF. The CDR3 coding sequence is TGCGCCAGCAGCCAAGGAGCGGGCAATGAGCAGTTCTTC.

V usage is TRBV19 and J usage is TRBJ1-5, with 7 nucleotides matching TRBD1. Germline CDR1 LNHDA, CDR2 SQIVND (reference sequence). V lost 4 bases to trimming and J lost 2 bases; unmatched junction nucleotides: 8. The CDR3 consists of 16 residues. CDR3 nucleotide sequence: TGTGCCAGTAGTAAAGACAGGGAGGGAGGCAATCAGCCCCAGCATTTT. It yields the protein CASSKDREGGNQPQHF. The entire variable domain, with the rest obtained from reference TRBV19 and TRBJ1-5, is as follows: DGGITQSPKYLFRKEGQNVTLSCEQNLNHDAMYWYRQDPGQGLRLIYYSQIVNDFQKGDIAEGYSVSREKKESFPLTVTSAQKNPTAFYLCASSKDREGGNQPQHFGDGTRLSIL.

This sequence joins TRBV9 and TRBJ2-1; 9 bases are a match to TRBD2. Germline loops: CDR1 SGDLS, CDR2 YYNGEE. The length of the CDR3 is 16 residues. With V trimmed by 0 bases and J by 4 bases, 5 bases remained unmatched. The CDR3 loop is CASSVGILAGYNEQFF. In nucleotides, the CDR3 is TGTGCCAGCAGCGTAGGAATCCTAGCGGGATACAATGAGCAGTTCTTC.

V is TRBV21-1 and J is TRBJ1-2. TRBV21-1 is a recognized pseudogene. This CDR3 contains 15 residues. This CDR3 is CASSKGGGLRLGYTF. The CDR3 nucleotides read TGTGCCAGCAGCAAAGGGGGGGGACTTCGGTTGGGCTACACCTTC.

The rearrangement links TRBV11-2 to TRBJ2-7; TRBD1 agrees at 7 bases. After removal of 3 bases from V and 3 bases from J, the junction contained 5 bases not matched to a gene. The germline gives CDR1 SGHAT, CDR2 FQNNGV. This CDR3 region has 14 residues. CDR3 DNA sequence: TGTGCCAGCAGCTTTGGGACAGTCGACTACGAGCAGTACTTC. Its translation: CASSFGTVDYEQYF.

The V gene is TRBV3-1 (or the pseudogene TRBV3-2), the J gene TRBJ1-2; D is uncertain. Germline V CDR1 and CDR2: LGHDT, YNNKEL (reference sequence). The ends were cut back, 1 base at V and 5 bases at J, with 5 bases in the middle. The CDR3 consists of 12 residues. CDR3 coding DNA: TGTGCCAGCAGCCAAGGGGAGTATGGCTACACCTTC. As protein: CASSQGEYGYTF.

This sequence joins TRBV7-6 and TRBJ2-1, with D maybe TRBD2 (6 bases). Trimming took off 0 bases at V and 15 bases at J, with 15 bases between the two ends. There are 13 residues in the CDR3. Per germline, CDR1 SGHVS and CDR2 FNYEAQ. For the CDR3, the DNA is TGTGCCAGCAGCTTAGCGACGGGAGTAGATCTGTTCTTC. Its protein product is CASSLATGVDLFF.

The chain's CDR3 is CASSQEQRTVSGNTIYF. DNA for the CDR3: TGTGCCAGCAGCCAAGAACAGCGGACCGTCTCTGGAAACACCATATATTTT. The V call is TRBV4-2, the J call TRBJ1-3, with D hard to call. The germline V gene has CDR1 LGHNA and CDR2 YNFKEQ. This CDR3 spans 17 amino acids. The germline V and J ends were trimmed by 0 bases and 0 bases, with 12 bases remaining between them.

This clone has a single count. The V gene is TRBV4-3, the J gene TRBJ1-1; 12 bases fit TRBD1. This CDR3 is built from 16 residues. V lost 0 bases to trimming and J lost 8 bases; unmatched junction nucleotides: 7. Per the germline V gene, CDR1 is LGHNA and CDR2 is YSLEER. The CDR3 DNA sequence: TGCGCCAGCAGCCAAGATACTGGGACAGGGGGCTTCGAAGCTTTCTTT. Translating it yields CASSQDTGTGGFEAFF.

As for this clone: Other nucleotide sequences from this sample produce the same CDR3. CDR3 amino acids: CASSYSTGGDYEQYF. CDR3 bases: TGTGCCAGCAGCTACAGCACAGGGGGAGATTACGAGCAGTACTTC. This rearrangement joins TRBV6-5 to TRBJ2-7, with 8 bases that match TRBD1. Germline V gives CDR1 MNHEY, CDR2 SVGAGI. This CDR3 has 15 amino acids. Trimming cost V 6 bases and J 4 bases; bases outside gene matches: 11.

The V and J genes are TRBV5-4 and TRBJ2-3; 10 positions match TRBD2. J lost 0 bases, V lost 0 bases, and 7 bases had no gene match. Looked up from germline, CDR1 is SGHNT and CDR2 is YYREEE (reference sequence). The CDR3 is 18 amino acids. CDR3 sequence (DNA): TGTGCCAGCAGCTTGGTTAGGAGCGGGAGGGATAGCACAGATACGCAGTATTTT. This encodes CASSLVRSGRDSTDTQYF.

The chain couples TRBV7-9 to TRBJ2-1; D gene ambiguous. The CDR3 runs to 14 residues. The germline V and J ends were trimmed by 7 bases and 4 bases, with 14 bases remaining between them. Germline-derived CDR1 and CDR2 are SEHNR and FQNEAQ (reference sequence). CDR3 in amino acids: CASTHIQSYNEQFF. In DNA form, the CDR3 reads TGTGCCAGCACCCACATACAGAGTTACAATGAGCAGTTCTTC.

This clone showed up just once. This chain joins TRBV12-3 or TRBV12-4 and TRBJ1-5; D call uncertain. The V gene lost 3 bases and the J gene lost 6 bases, with 6 bases spanning the gap. This CDR3 comprises 12 residues. Here the CDR3 DNA reads TGTGCCAGCAGTTTCCCGTTTCAGCCCCAGCATTTT. Translated, it gives CASSFPFQPQHF.

The chain joins TRBV30 to TRBJ1-1, with D perhaps TRBD1 (6 bases). Trimming pared 3 bases from V and 1 base from J, leaving 6 bases between. CDR1 is GTSNPN, CDR2 SVGIG, per germline (reference sequence). The CDR3 runs 12 residues. The CDR3 region has the DNA TGTGCCTGGAGGACAGGGAACACTGAAGCTTTCTTT. It is translated as CAWRTGNTEAFF.

V gene TRBV6-6 combines with J gene TRBJ2-7; 9 nucleotides agree with TRBD1. Germline V gene data show CDR1 as MNHNY and CDR2 as SVGAGI (reference sequence). J lost 2 bases, V lost 6 bases, and 11 bases had no gene match. This CDR3 region has 16 residues. The CDR3 DNA reads TGTGCCAGCAGCCCCCCCTCTGGACAGGGGACCTACGAGCAGTACTTC. Translated, it gives CASSPPSGQGTYEQYF.